This is a list of T cell receptor beta chains from one sample in a study of cytomegalovirus exposure and HLA in healthy donors. Clones were sequenced by immunoSEQ multiplex PCR, and TCRdb holds only the in-frame ones, with some missing. The table shows 150,000 to 200,000 clones, with approximately 84% occurring only once. Sequencing was carried out using PBMCs. These TCRs come from a young man in good health and CMV-seropositive. Both conserved end residues are part of each CDR3. Fields, in order: V gene, J gene, D gene, clone size, CDR3 protein, CDR3 DNA. The D gene is left open where the match is weak. The size field is filled for only some rows; it gives once, few, many or a size class.

TRBV25-1,TRBJ1-2,.,.,CASSEEVLTGYTF,TGTGCCAGCAGTGAAGAGGTCCTTACGGGCTACACCTTC
TRBV5-1,TRBJ1-2,.,.,CASSPAPGDYGYTF,TGCGCCAGCAGCCCGGCGCCGGGGGACTATGGCTACACCTTC
TRBV7-8,TRBJ1-4,.,.,CASSPRGNDNEKLFF,TGTGCCAGCAGCCCTAGAGGGAACGATAATGAAAAACTGTTTTTT
TRBV7-2,TRBJ1-3,.,.,CASSLMTERYSGNTIYF,TGTGCCAGCAGCTTGATGACAGAGAGGTACTCTGGAAACACCATATATTTT
TRBV6-1,TRBJ2-7,.,.,CASSEAFNYEQYF,TGTGCCAGCAGTGAAGCTTTCAACTACGAGCAGTACTTC
TRBV30,TRBJ1-5,TRBD1,.,CAWSLQGVLGQPQHF,TGTGCCTGGAGTTTACAGGGGGTATTAGGTCAGCCCCAGCATTTT
TRBV6-5,TRBJ1-2,.,.,CASIKIGGAHYGYTF,TGTGCCAGCATTAAAATAGGAGGGGCGCACTATGGCTACACCTTC
TRBV6-6,TRBJ1-1,.,once,CATRETGLTEAFF,TGTGCCACCAGGGAGACAGGACTCACTGAAGCTTTCTTT
TRBV9,TRBJ2-1,TRBD2,.,CASSVEGGRATWDEQFF,TGTGCCAGCAGCGTAGAGGGTGGGAGGGCCACATGGGATGAGCAGTTCTTC
TRBV5-4,TRBJ1-2,.,.,CASSLTGPYGYTF,TGTGCCAGCAGCTTAACAGGCCCTTATGGCTACACCTTC
TRBV5-1,TRBJ2-1,TRBD2,few,CASSLAASGSDEQFF,TGCGCCAGCAGCTTGGCCGCTAGCGGGAGTGATGAGCAGTTCTTC
TRBV5-1,TRBJ1-5,.,.,CARRPRGDSNQPQHF,TGCGCCAGACGACCCCGGGGGGATAGCAATCAGCCCCAGCATTTT
TRBV6-6,TRBJ2-1,.,.,CASSGEAYNEQFF,TGTGCCAGCAGCGGGGAGGCCTACAATGAGCAGTTCTTC
TRBV29-1,TRBJ2-1,TRBD2,.,CSGGQLAGSEQFF,TGCAGCGGAGGTCAACTAGCGGGAAGTGAGCAGTTCTTC
TRBV4-3,TRBJ2-7,.,.,CASSQTTGSEQYF,TGCGCCAGCAGCCAGACCACAGGGTCCGAGCAGTACTTC
TRBV28,TRBJ1-2,TRBD1,.,CASSLSTGGGYGYTF,TGTGCCAGCAGTTTATCGACAGGGGGGGGCTATGGCTACACCTTC
TRBV2,TRBJ2-5,TRBD2,once,CASRGGTSGSETQYF,TGTGCCAGCAGGGGGGGGACTAGCGGGAGCGAGACCCAGTACTTC
TRBV2,TRBJ2-3,TRBD1,.,CASSYRGTDTQYF,TGTGCCAGCAGTTACAGGGGGACAGATACGCAGTATTTT
TRBV6-5,TRBJ1-5,.,.,CASSGGNYQPQHF,TGTGCCAGCAGTGGCGGCAATTATCAGCCCCAGCATTTT
TRBV28,TRBJ2-1,TRBD1,.,CASNSLSDRLRHEQFF,TGTGCCAGCAATTCACTCTCGGACAGGCTCAGGCATGAGCAGTTCTTC
TRBV30,TRBJ2-7,.,.,CAWRQTGGSEQYF,TGTGCCTGGAGACAAACAGGAGGGTCCGAGCAGTACTTC
TRBV6-4,TRBJ2-5,TRBD1,.,CASRGGTGGRETQYF,TGTGCCAGCAGGGGGGGGACAGGGGGCCGAGAGACCCAGTACTTC
TRBV6-6,TRBJ2-1,TRBD1,.,CASSPTGGFYNEQFF,TGTGCCAGCAGTCCCACAGGGGGATTCTACAATGAGCAGTTCTTC
TRBV5-4,TRBJ2-7,.,.,CASSLELGQLYEQYF,TGTGCCAGCAGCCTAGAGTTAGGACAGCTCTACGAGCAGTACTTC